This TCR beta chain is from a study of T cells in Graves' hyperthyroidism and ophthalmopathy. Worth noting for this clonotype: Compared with germline, one end of the junction differs, possibly owing to a read error.

Template material for amplifying TCR beta CDR3 regions consisted of RNA transcripts. A set of HTBI primers served as the primers for a first-round RT-PCR of the TCR CDR3. TCRdb passed the multiplex PCR reads through MiXCR, listing each CDR3 protein once. The sample yields some 760,000 distinct CDR3 sequences, 14% seen once. The sequenced sample consisted of blood. This clonotype originated in a woman aged 18-29 years with Graves' hyperthyroidism.

The CDR3 DNA reads as TGTGCCAGCAGCCGTCTTTTCCGGGGGCGTAGCACTGAGGCTTTCTTT. Translated, it gives CASSRLFRGRSTEAFF. J is TRBJ1-1 and V is TRBV5-6; tentatively, D is TRBD1 (6 bases). Germline V CDR1 and CDR2: SGHDT, YYEEEE. CDR3 size: 16 residues.